The 21 T cell receptor beta chains in this list originate from one sample, sequenced in a study of shared clonotypes between healthy human individuals. Terminally differentiated effector memory CD45RA+ cells were excluded by CCR7 positive selection of CD45RO-negative cells. Clones were read by immunoSEQ multiplex PCR, and TCRdb kept only the in-frame ones, dropping some. The sample holds under 850,000 clones, roughly 92% seen once. Sequenced: naive CD8+ T cells sorted from blood. These receptors all stem from a man aged 30-40 years in good health.

The chain couples TRBV29-1 to TRBJ1-5; D might be TRBD1 (5 bases). CDR1 and CDR2 (germline): SQVTM, ANQGSEA. The ends were cut back, 3 bases at V and 4 bases at J, with 16 bases in the middle. This CDR3 has 15 residues. CDR3 sequence reads: CSVEVPGGGNQPQHF. The CDR3 nucleotides read TGCAGCGTTGAGGTTCCGGGTGGGGGAAATCAGCCCCAGCATTTT.

The rearrangement links TRBV27 to TRBJ1-3; TRBD1 might be the D (6 bases). Trimming removed 7 bases from V and 4 bases from J, with 14 bases in between. The CDR3 runs 14 residues. The germline V gene has CDR1 MNHEY and CDR2 SMNVEV (reference sequence). The CDR3 loop is CASMSGGAGNTIYF. DNA of the CDR3: TGTGCCAGCATGTCGGGGGGCGCGGGAAACACCATATATTTT.

This chain uses TRBV7-9 with TRBJ2-7; D ambiguous. V was shortened by 7 bases and J by 4 bases, with 23 bases between the two germline ends. Germline V gene data show CDR1 as SEHNR and CDR2 as FQNEAQ (reference sequence). The CDR3 is 16 residues long. CDR3 sequence (DNA): TGTGCCAGCACCCCTCCGGTGGGGATGGGCATTTACGAGCAGTACTTC. Translating it yields CASTPPVGMGIYEQYF.

V is TRBV9 and J is TRBJ2-1; 10 positions agree with TRBD2. Per the germline V gene, CDR1 is SGDLS and CDR2 is YYNGEE. V shed 2 bases, J shed 7 bases, and the junction held 6 bases outside the gene matches. This CDR3 comprises 15 residues. CDR3 sequence: CASSVSTSGINEQFF. CDR3 bases: TGTGCCAGCAGCGTGTCTACTAGCGGGATAAATGAGCAGTTCTTC.

J is TRBJ2-7 and V is TRBV5-5, with D tentatively TRBD1 (5 bases). Trimming cost V 0 bases and J 6 bases, with 13 bases left between them. CDR3 length: 14 amino acids. CDR1 SGHKS and CDR2 YYEKEE come from the germline V gene (reference sequence). CDR3 nucleotides: TGTGCCAGCAGCTTGGGATTCAGGGCCACCGAGCAGTACTTC. This translates into CASSLGFRATEQYF.

The CDR3 loop reads CASSLGRETFEQYF. The CDR3 DNA follows: TGTGCCAGCAGTTTAGGACGGGAGACTTTCGAGCAGTACTTC. V gene TRBV28 combines with J gene TRBJ2-7; possible D gene TRBD2, 6 bases. Germline-derived CDR1 and CDR2 are MDHEN and SYDVKM. V lost 2 bases and J 6 bases, leaving 14 bases between the germline ends. The CDR3 has 14 amino acids.

The chain is built from TRBV5-1 and TRBJ2-5; 7 nucleotides align to TRBD2. Germline values: CDR1 SGHRS, CDR2 YFSETQ. CDR3 size: 15 residues. V shed 1 base, J shed 2 bases, and the junction held 5 bases outside the gene matches. The CDR3 DNA reads as TGCGCCAGCAGCTTGATCATGCGGGGGCAAGAGACCCAGTACTTC. Amino acids: CASSLIMRGQETQYF.

This clone is a singleton in its sample. The chain has TRBV5-1 and TRBJ2-1; D call uncertain. The CDR3 runs 14 residues. V lost 4 bases and J 7 bases, leaving 15 bases between the germline ends. In germline, CDR1 is SGHRS, CDR2 YFSETQ. CDR3 DNA sequence: TGCGCCAGCAGCCCGAAGGGCCCTGGGAATGAGCAGTTCTTC. It yields the protein CASSPKGPGNEQFF.

This rearrangement joins TRBV28 to TRBJ2-5; 10 nucleotides align to TRBD2. The germline V gene has CDR1 MDHEN and CDR2 SYDVKM. CDR3 length: 16 amino acids. The V and J ends lost 6 bases and 0 bases, in that order; junction bases with no gene match: 7. CDR3 bases: TGTGCCAGCAGCCCAGGGACTAGCGACTACCAAGAGACCCAGTACTTC. Protein: CASSPGTSDYQETQYF.

V is TRBV30 and J is TRBJ2-7; perhaps TRBD2 as D (6 bases). The CDR3 extends over 15 amino acids. Germline values: CDR1 GTSNPN, CDR2 SVGIG (reference sequence). Deletions cut 2 bases from V and 5 bases from J, with 19 bases between. Here the CDR3 reads CAWSRGGLKSHEQYF. CDR3 DNA sequence: TGTGCCTGGAGTCGGGGTGGACTAAAGAGCCACGAGCAGTACTTC.

The rearrangement joins TRBV27 to TRBJ2-5; possibly TRBD1 or TRBD2 for D (6 bases each). Trimming pared 10 bases from V and 3 bases from J, leaving 21 bases between. CDR3 length: 15 residues. Per the germline V gene, CDR1 is MNHEY and CDR2 is SMNVEV (reference sequence). The CDR3 here is CATTAWGAFEETQYF. CDR3 bases: TGTGCCACCACGGCCTGGGGGGCGTTTGAAGAGACCCAGTACTTC.

The chain couples TRBV21-1 to TRBJ1-4; the D call of TRBD1 is as the table states it, not checked on the DNA. TRBV21-1 is reported as a pseudogene. The CDR3 extends over 13 amino acids. The DNA of the CDR3 is TGTGCCGCCCCCGTTGGGGGCAAGGAAAAACTGTTTTTT. Its protein is CAAPVGGKEKLFF.

V gene TRBV7-8 combines with J gene TRBJ2-2; 8 bases align to TRBD1. Per germline, CDR1 SGHVS and CDR2 FQNEAQ. The V gene end was trimmed by 5 bases and the J gene end by 3 bases; junction bases not matched to a gene: 8. CDR3 length equals 16 residues. DNA of the CDR3: TGTGCCAGCAGCCCAGCCCCGGGACAGGACACCGGGGAGCTGTTTTTT. Amino acid sequence: CASSPAPGQDTGELFF.

A single count supports this clone. V usage is TRBV2 and J usage is TRBJ2-2, with 7 bases identical to TRBD2. V gave up 3 bases and J gave up 5 bases; unmatched junction bases: 6. This CDR3 is 15 amino acids long. CDR1 and CDR2 from the germline V gene are SNHLY and FYNNEI. CDR3 DNA: TGTGCCAGCAGTGAGGGAGGGAGGATAACCGGGGAGCTGTTTTTT. Translation gives CASSEGGRITGELFF. The entire variable domain, with the rest obtained from reference TRBV2 and TRBJ2-2, is as follows: EPEVTQTPSHQVTQMGQEVILRCVPISNHLYFYWYRQILGQKVEFLVSFYNNEISEKSEIFDDQFSVERPDGSNFTLKIRSTKLEDSAMYFCASSEGGRITGELFFGEGSRLTVL.

This chain joins TRBV2 and TRBJ2-7; D perhaps matches TRBD2 (6 bases). Trimming took off 8 bases at V and 4 bases at J, with 24 bases between the two ends. The CDR3 runs 16 residues. Germline assignment: CDR1 SNHLY and CDR2 FYNNEI. CDR3 sequence reads: CASGDSGPRGDYEQYF. The CDR3 DNA is TGTGCCAGCGGGGATTCGGGACCGCGGGGAGATTACGAGCAGTACTTC.

This sequence joins TRBV5-1 and TRBJ2-1; 8 bases align to TRBD2. Germline V gene data show CDR1 as SGHRS and CDR2 as YFSETQ. Trimming removed 2 bases from V and 4 bases from J; junction bases left unmatched: 23. This CDR3 is 21 amino acids long. The CDR3 nucleotides are TGCGCCAGCAGCTTATTGCGCGGGGTGACGATAGCGGGGCCCCCTTACAATGAGCAGTTCTTC. Protein: CASSLLRGVTIAGPPYNEQFF.

The chain carries TRBV27 and TRBJ2-7; TRBD1 agrees at 8 bases. J lost 0 bases, V lost 3 bases, and 7 bases had no gene match. The CDR3 runs 16 residues. CDR1 and CDR2 (germline): MNHEY, SMNVEV (reference sequence). In nucleotides, the CDR3 is TGTGCCAGCAGTTTCGCAGGGACAGGCCTCTCCTACGAGCAGTACTTC. Its protein is CASSFAGTGLSYEQYF.

The CDR3 nucleotides read TGTGCCAGCCATAGCGGGAGTTCCTACAATGAGCAGTTCTTC. It yields the protein CASHSGSSYNEQFF. The chain uses TRBV6-6 and TRBJ2-1; 9 nucleotides agree with TRBD2. This CDR3 spans 14 amino acids. The V gene end was trimmed by 8 bases and the J gene end by 1 base; junction bases not matched to a gene: 3. The V gene's germline CDR1 is MNHNY and CDR2 SVGAGI (reference sequence).

This clone was seen only once. This sequence joins TRBV9 and TRBJ2-7; a possible D gene is TRBD1 (6 bases). Trimming pared 0 bases from V and 2 bases from J, leaving 15 bases between. The CDR3 has 16 residues. The germline V gene encodes CDR1 SGDLS and CDR2 YYNGEE. CDR3 sequence: CASSVDNRVRPYEQYF. The CDR3 nucleotides are TGTGCCAGCAGCGTAGATAACAGGGTGCGTCCCTACGAGCAGTACTTC. The full variable domain, in which reference TRBV9 and TRBJ2-7 provide the parts outside the CDR3, is DSGVTQTPKHLITATGQRVTLRCSPRSGDLSVYWYQQSLDQGLQFLIQYYNGEERAKGNILERFSAQQFPDLHSELNLSSLELGDSALYFCASSVDNRVRPYEQYFGPGTRLTVT.

The chain joins TRBV7-9 to TRBJ2-5, with 9 nucleotides matching TRBD2. CDR3 length: 15 residues. Germline lookup yields CDR1 SEHNR and CDR2 FQNEAQ (reference sequence). V was pared by 5 bases and J by 3 bases, with 7 bases of the junction left unmatched. CDR3 DNA: TGTGCCAGCAGCCCGGGACTAGCTGGCAAAGAGACCCAGTACTTC. Its protein product is CASSPGLAGKETQYF.

This chain connects TRBV14 to TRBJ1-1; D gene unclear. The CDR3 is 14 amino acids. Deletions cut 2 bases from V and 6 bases from J, with 13 bases between. Germline assignment: CDR1 SGHDN and CDR2 FVKESK. CDR3 nucleotides: TGTGCCAGCAGCCAATTGGCAACGCTCGCTGAAGCTTTCTTT. This sequence encodes CASSQLATLAEAFF.